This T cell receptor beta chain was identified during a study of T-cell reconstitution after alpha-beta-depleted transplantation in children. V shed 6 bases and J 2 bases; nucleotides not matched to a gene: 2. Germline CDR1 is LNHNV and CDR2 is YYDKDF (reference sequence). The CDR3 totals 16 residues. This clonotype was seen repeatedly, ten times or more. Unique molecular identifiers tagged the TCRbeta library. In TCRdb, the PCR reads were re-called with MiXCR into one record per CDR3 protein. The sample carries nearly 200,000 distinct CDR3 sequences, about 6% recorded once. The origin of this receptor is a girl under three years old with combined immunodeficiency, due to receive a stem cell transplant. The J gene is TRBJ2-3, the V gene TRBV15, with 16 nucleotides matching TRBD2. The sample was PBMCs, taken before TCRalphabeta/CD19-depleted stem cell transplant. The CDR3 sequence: CATRGTSGGATDTQYF. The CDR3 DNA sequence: TGTGCCACCAGAGGGACTAGCGGGGGGGCCACAGATACGCAGTATTTT.